This T cell receptor beta chain is from a study of T cells in Graves' hyperthyroidism and ophthalmopathy. Study at large: Initial diagnosis, before any treatment, was when peripheral blood was collected. General study points: The blood repertoire included most of the expanded thyroid clonotypes above 0.001. In the analysis, a 13 V-J model separated ophthalmopathy from stable hyperthyroidism.

Patients having uncontrolled infection, another autoimmune disease, pregnancy or lactation were not included. There are many counts of this clonotype. Its target is not known. Losses at the gene ends were 4 bases for V and 1 base for J; bases not matched to a gene: 3. The CDR3 contains 15 residues. Looked up from germline, CDR1 is ENHRY and CDR2 is SYGVKD. Amplification of TCR beta CDR3 regions was performed using RNA transcripts as template. The HTBI primer set served for first-round RT-PCR of the TCR CDR3. TCRdb reanalysed the multiplex PCR reads using MiXCR and keeps one entry per CDR3 protein. Counted here are hundreds of thousands of distinct CDR3 sequences, over 20% occurring once; the ten biggest clones make up about 60%.

The specimen was blood. The rearrangement joins TRBV10-3 to TRBJ2-3; 9 nucleotides match TRBD2. This receptor was taken from a man aged 25-40 years with Graves' ophthalmopathy. The CDR3 nucleotides read TGTGCCATCAGTGGCCGACTAGCGGGCACAGATACGCAGTATTTT. Its translation: CAISGRLAGTDTQYF.